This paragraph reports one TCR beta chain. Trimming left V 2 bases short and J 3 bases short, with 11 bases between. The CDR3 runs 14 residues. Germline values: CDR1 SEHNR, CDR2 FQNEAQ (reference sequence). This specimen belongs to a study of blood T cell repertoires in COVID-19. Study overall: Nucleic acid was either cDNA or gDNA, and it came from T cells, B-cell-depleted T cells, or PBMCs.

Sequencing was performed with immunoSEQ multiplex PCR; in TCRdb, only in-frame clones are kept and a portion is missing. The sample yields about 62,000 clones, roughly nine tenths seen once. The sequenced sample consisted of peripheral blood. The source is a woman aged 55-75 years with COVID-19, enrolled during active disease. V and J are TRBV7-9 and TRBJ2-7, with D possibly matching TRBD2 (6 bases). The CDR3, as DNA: TGTGCCAGCAGCTTACCCGGGAGTATCTACGAGCAGTACTTC. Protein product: CASSLPGSIYEQYF.